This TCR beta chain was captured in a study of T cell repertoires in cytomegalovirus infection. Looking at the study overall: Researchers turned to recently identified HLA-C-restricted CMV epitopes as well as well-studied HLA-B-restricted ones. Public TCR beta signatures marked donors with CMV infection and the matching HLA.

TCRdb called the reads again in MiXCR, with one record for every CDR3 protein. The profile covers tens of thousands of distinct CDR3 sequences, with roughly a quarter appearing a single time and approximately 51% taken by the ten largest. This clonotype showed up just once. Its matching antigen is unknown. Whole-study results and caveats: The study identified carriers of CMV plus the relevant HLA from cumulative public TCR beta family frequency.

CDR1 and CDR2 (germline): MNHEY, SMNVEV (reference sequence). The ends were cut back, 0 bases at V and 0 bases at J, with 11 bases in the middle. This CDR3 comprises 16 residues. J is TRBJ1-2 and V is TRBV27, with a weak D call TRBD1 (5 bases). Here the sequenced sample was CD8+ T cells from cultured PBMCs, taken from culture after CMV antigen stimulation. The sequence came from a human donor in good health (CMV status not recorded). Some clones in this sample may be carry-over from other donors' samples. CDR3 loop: CASSLSPGESNYGYTF. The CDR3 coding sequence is TGTGCCAGCAGTTTATCGCCGGGGGAATCTAACTATGGCTACACCTTC.